One sample yielded the 5 T cell receptor beta chains listed below, sequenced in a study of CD8+ T cells in alopecia areata (dated by TCRdb to 2016 to 2019). Library prep was done by the immunoSEQ multiplex PCR assay. For TCR sequencing, RNA was extracted from every sample and reverse transcribed into cDNA to serve as template. The source is immuneACCESS, and TCRdb retained only in-frame sequences with V and J called. Part of the clones is not carried over; for the studies checked, unresolved V genes explain less than half of this, and the remainder is unexplained. Recorded for this sample are 200,000 to 250,000 clones; over 60% of them occurred a single time. The top ten hold about 4.2% of the sample. The time point label here, explained by the study, means: roughly 27 days on oral tofacitinib. What this sample's treatment or condition label stands for: oral pan-JAK inhibitor, 5-10 mg twice daily.

This specimen was CD4+ T cells sorted from blood, taken at week 4, from a patient treated with tofacitinib. These receptors all come from a human donor with alopecia areata.

The chain employs TRBV6-1 and TRBJ1-1; no clear D gene. The CDR3 loop spans 13 amino acids. Germline V lookup: CDR1 MNHNS, CDR2 SASEGT. V was shortened by 3 bases and J by 2 bases, with 7 bases between the two germline ends. The CDR3 spells CASSETLNTEAFF. In DNA form, the CDR3 reads TGTGCCAGCAGTGAGACCCTTAACACTGAAGCTTTCTTT.

This chain joins TRBV19 and TRBJ1-2, with TRBD1 matching 7 bases. There are 16 residues in the CDR3. With 4 bases clipped from V and 0 bases from J, the junction kept 8 bases outside the gene matches. Germline loops: CDR1 LNHDA, CDR2 SQIVND (reference sequence). The CDR3 DNA is TGTGCCAGTAGTACAACCGGACAGGCTCCTAACTATGGCTACACCTTC. Its protein is CASSTTGQAPNYGYTF.

The rearrangement uses TRBV6-5 and TRBJ1-2; the D is unclear. The germline V and J ends were trimmed by 4 bases and 4 bases, with 10 bases remaining between them. There are 13 residues in the CDR3. The germline gives CDR1 MNHEY, CDR2 SVGAGI. The CDR3 DNA reads as TGTGCCAGCAGTTCCCCGGGCGGCTATGGCTACACCTTC. Translating gives CASSSPGGYGYTF.

This clone appeared a few times. The genes are TRBV7-9 and TRBJ2-7; 9 nucleotides agree with TRBD1. The CDR3 has 15 amino acids. CDR1 SEHNR and CDR2 FQNEAQ come from the germline V gene (reference sequence). The V and J ends lost 5 bases and 1 base, in that order; junction bases with no gene match: 6. The CDR3: CASSLHGTGSYEQYF. The CDR3 DNA reads as TGTGCCAGCAGCCTCCACGGGACAGGGTCCTACGAGCAGTACTTC. Drawing the rest from reference TRBV7-9 and TRBJ2-7, the complete variable domain is DTGVSQNPRHKITKRGQNVTFRCDPISEHNRLYWYRQTLGQGPEFLTYFQNEAQLEKSRLLSDRFSAERPKGSFSTLEIQRTEQGDSAMYLCASSLHGTGSYEQYFGPGTRLTVT.

The rearrangement links TRBV7-2 to TRBJ2-7; D not certain. V was trimmed by 2 bases and J by 5 bases, leaving 7 bases between them. Germline CDR1 and CDR2: SGHTA and FQGNSA. The CDR3 sequence is 12 residues long. The CDR3 region is CASSLYTDEQYF. In nucleotides, the CDR3 is TGTGCCAGCAGCTTATACACAGACGAGCAGTACTTC. The whole variable domain, filled in from reference TRBV7-2 and TRBJ2-7, reads GAGVSQSPSNKVTEKGKDVELRCDPISGHTALYWYRQSLGQGLEFLIYFQGNSAPDKSGLPSDRFSAERTGGSVSTLTIQRTQQEDSAVYLCASSLYTDEQYFGPGTRLTVT.